This T cell receptor (beta chain) appears in the sequencing data of a study of cytomegalovirus exposure and HLA in healthy donors. Study findings and constraints: Rare TCR sequences predominated, though certain public TCRs were found in many donors. The study listed 164 cytomegalovirus-associated TCR beta chains.

The CDR3 loop spans 13 amino acids. CDR1 and CDR2 (germline): MDHEN, SYDVKM. Trimming removed 10 bases at V and 2 bases at J, with 15 bases between. Comments on this clone: The antigen is unknown.

Using immunoSEQ multiplex PCR, the repertoire was profiled, and TCRdb retains in-frame clones only, with some absent. The table includes tens of thousands of clones, around 96% detected once. The V call is TRBV28, the J call TRBJ2-7, with a tentative D call TRBD2 (7 bases). Sequenced sample: PBMCs. The clonotype originates from a woman in her late teens or twenties in good health and CMV-seronegative. The CDR3 protein is CATEGGGAYEQYF. As DNA, the CDR3 is TGTGCCACCGAGGGAGGGGGAGCCTACGAGCAGTACTTC. Complete variable domain (other parts from reference TRBV28 and TRBJ2-7): DVKVTQSSRYLVKRTGEKVFLECVQDMDHENMFWYRQDPGLGLRLIYFSYDVKMKEKGDIPEGYSVSREKKERFSLILESASTNQTSMYLCATEGGGAYEQYFGPGTRLTVT.